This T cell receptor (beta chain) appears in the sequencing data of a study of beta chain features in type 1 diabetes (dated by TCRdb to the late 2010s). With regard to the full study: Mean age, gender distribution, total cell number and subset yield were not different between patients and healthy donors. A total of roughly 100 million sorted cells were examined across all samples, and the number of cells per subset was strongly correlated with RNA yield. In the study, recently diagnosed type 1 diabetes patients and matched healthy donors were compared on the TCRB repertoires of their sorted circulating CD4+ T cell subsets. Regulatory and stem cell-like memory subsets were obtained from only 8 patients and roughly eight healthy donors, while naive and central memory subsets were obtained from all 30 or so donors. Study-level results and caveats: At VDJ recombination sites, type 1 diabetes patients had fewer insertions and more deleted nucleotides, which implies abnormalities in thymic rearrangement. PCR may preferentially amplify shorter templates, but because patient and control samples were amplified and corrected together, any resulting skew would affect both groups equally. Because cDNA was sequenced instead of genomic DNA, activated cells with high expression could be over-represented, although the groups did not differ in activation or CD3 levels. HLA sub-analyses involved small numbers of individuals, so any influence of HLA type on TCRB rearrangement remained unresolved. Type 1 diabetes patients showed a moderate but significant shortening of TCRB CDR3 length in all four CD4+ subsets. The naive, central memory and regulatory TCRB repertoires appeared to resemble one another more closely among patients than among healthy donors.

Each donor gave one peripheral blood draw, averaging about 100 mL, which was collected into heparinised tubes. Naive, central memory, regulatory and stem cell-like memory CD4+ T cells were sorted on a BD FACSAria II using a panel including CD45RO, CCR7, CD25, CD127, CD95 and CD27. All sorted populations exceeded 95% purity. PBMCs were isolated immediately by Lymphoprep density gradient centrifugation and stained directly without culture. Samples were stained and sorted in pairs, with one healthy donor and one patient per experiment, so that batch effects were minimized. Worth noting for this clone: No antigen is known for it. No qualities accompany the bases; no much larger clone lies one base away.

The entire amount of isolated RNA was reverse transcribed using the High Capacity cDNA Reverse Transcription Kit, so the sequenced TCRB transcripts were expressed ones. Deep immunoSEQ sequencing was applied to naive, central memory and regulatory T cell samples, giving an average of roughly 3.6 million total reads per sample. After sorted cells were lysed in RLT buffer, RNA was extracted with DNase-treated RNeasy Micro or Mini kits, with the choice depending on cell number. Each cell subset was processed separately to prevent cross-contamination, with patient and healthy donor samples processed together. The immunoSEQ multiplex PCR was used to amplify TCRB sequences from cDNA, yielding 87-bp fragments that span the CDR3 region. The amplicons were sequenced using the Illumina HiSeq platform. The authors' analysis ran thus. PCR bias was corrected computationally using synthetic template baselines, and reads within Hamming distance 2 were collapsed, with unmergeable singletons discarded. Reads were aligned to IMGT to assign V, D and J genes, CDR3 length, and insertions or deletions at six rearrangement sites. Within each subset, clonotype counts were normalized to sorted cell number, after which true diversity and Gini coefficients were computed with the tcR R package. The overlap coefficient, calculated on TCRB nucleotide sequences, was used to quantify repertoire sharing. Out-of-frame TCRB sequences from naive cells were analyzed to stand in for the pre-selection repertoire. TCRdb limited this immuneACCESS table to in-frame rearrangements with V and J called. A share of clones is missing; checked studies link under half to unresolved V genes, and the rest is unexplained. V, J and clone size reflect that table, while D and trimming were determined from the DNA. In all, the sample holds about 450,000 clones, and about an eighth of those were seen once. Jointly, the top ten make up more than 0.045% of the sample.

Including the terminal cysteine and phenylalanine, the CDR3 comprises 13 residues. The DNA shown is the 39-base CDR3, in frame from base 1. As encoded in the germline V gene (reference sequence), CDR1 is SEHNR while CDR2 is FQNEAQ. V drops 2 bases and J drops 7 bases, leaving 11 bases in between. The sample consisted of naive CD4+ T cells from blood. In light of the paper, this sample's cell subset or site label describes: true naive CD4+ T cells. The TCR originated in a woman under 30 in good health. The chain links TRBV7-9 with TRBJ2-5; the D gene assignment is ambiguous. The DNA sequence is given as TGTGCCAGCAGCTTACTTGTCGATGGGACCCAGTACTTC. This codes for CASSLLVDGTQYF.